This TCR beta chain was sequenced for a study of blood T cell repertoires in COVID-19. CDR3 size: 14 residues. The germline V gene encodes CDR1 SEHNR and CDR2 FQNEAQ (reference sequence). V shed 2 bases, J shed 4 bases, and the junction held 4 bases outside the gene matches. Produced via immunoSEQ multiplex PCR; TCRdb's table is partial and in-frame only. The sample carries about 280,000 clones, approximately 83% recorded once. The sample consisted of peripheral blood. The TCR comes from a woman between 65 and 79 years old with acute or convalescent COVID-19. This rearrangement joins TRBV7-9 to TRBJ1-2, with 7 bases fitting TRBD1. The CDR3 nucleotides read TGTGCCAGCAGCTTACGGGACAGTACCTATGGCTACACCTTC. It encodes CASSLRDSTYGYTF. Full variable domain (outside the CDR3, taken from reference TRBV7-9 and TRBJ1-2): DTGVSQNPRHKITKRGQNVTFRCDPISEHNRLYWYRQTLGQGPEFLTYFQNEAQLEKSRLLSDRFSAERPKGSFSTLEIQRTEQGDSAMYLCASSLRDSTYGYTFGSGTRLTVV.